This T cell receptor (beta chain) was sequenced for a study of blood T cell repertoires in COVID-19. Study-wide context: Acute and convalescent COVID-19 samples came from the United States, Italy and Spain. T cells, B-cell-depleted T cells, or PBMCs provided the cDNA or gDNA that served as material.

This clone was recorded once. Some clones are missing from TCRdb's copy, which holds only in-frame ones; the method was immunoSEQ multiplex PCR. The sample contains 130,000 to 150,000 clones, around nine tenths of which appear only once. Germline V gene lookup returns CDR1 LGHNA and CDR2 YNFKEQ. This CDR3 is built from 15 residues. V gave up 0 bases and J gave up 7 bases, with 13 bases separating them. The chain has TRBV4-2 and TRBJ1-3; D possibly corresponds to TRBD1 (5 bases). The source material was peripheral blood. The TCR comes from a woman between 50 and 59 years old with active or convalescent COVID-19. The chain's CDR3 is CASSQDKVGGNTIYF. DNA of the CDR3: TGTGCCAGCAGCCAAGATAAGGTCGGGGGGAACACCATATATTTT.